Detailed here is one T cell receptor (beta chain). Its antigen remains unknown. The record originates from a study of cytomegalovirus exposure and HLA in healthy donors. Study results and limitations: In a later analysis, the majority of CMV-associated beta chains seemingly showed HLA restriction.

The PCR made use of 60 Vbeta and 13 Jbeta primers. Measured with immunoSEQ multiplex PCR; TCRdb has only the in-frame clones, and not every one. The data contain under 200,000 clones, around 77% of them singletons. Per the germline V gene, CDR1 is SGHRS and CDR2 is YFSETQ. The CDR3 runs to 13 residues. Trimming removed 4 bases at V and 5 bases at J, with 13 bases between. This TCR was sampled from a man aged 55-75 years in good health and CMV-seronegative. Sequencing was done on a sample of PBMCs. The chain joins TRBV5-1 to TRBJ2-7; tentatively, D is TRBD2 (7 bases). CDR3: CASSRSGGHEQYF. CDR3 sequence (DNA): TGCGCCAGCAGCCGGTCGGGGGGCCACGAGCAGTACTTC.